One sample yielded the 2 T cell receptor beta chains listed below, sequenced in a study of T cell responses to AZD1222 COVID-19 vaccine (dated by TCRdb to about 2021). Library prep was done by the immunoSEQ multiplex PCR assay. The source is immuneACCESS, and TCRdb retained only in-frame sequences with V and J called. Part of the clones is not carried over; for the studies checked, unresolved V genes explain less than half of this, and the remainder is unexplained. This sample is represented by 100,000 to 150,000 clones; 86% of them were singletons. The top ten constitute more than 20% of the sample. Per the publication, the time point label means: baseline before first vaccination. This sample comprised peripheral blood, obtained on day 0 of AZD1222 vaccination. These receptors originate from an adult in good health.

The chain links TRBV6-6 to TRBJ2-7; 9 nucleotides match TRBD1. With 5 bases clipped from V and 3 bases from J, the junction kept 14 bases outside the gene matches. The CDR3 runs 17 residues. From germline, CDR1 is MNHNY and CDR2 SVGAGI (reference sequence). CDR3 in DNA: TGTGCCAGCAGTCGAGAAAGTCCGGGACAGGGCAACTACGAGCAGTACTTC. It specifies CASSRESPGQGNYEQYF.

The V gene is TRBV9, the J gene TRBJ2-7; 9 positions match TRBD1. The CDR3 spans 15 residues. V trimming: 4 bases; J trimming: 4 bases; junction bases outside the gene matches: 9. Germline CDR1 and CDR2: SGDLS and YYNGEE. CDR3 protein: CASSPRQGDPYEQYF. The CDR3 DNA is TGTGCCAGCAGCCCAAGACAGGGGGATCCATACGAGCAGTACTTC.